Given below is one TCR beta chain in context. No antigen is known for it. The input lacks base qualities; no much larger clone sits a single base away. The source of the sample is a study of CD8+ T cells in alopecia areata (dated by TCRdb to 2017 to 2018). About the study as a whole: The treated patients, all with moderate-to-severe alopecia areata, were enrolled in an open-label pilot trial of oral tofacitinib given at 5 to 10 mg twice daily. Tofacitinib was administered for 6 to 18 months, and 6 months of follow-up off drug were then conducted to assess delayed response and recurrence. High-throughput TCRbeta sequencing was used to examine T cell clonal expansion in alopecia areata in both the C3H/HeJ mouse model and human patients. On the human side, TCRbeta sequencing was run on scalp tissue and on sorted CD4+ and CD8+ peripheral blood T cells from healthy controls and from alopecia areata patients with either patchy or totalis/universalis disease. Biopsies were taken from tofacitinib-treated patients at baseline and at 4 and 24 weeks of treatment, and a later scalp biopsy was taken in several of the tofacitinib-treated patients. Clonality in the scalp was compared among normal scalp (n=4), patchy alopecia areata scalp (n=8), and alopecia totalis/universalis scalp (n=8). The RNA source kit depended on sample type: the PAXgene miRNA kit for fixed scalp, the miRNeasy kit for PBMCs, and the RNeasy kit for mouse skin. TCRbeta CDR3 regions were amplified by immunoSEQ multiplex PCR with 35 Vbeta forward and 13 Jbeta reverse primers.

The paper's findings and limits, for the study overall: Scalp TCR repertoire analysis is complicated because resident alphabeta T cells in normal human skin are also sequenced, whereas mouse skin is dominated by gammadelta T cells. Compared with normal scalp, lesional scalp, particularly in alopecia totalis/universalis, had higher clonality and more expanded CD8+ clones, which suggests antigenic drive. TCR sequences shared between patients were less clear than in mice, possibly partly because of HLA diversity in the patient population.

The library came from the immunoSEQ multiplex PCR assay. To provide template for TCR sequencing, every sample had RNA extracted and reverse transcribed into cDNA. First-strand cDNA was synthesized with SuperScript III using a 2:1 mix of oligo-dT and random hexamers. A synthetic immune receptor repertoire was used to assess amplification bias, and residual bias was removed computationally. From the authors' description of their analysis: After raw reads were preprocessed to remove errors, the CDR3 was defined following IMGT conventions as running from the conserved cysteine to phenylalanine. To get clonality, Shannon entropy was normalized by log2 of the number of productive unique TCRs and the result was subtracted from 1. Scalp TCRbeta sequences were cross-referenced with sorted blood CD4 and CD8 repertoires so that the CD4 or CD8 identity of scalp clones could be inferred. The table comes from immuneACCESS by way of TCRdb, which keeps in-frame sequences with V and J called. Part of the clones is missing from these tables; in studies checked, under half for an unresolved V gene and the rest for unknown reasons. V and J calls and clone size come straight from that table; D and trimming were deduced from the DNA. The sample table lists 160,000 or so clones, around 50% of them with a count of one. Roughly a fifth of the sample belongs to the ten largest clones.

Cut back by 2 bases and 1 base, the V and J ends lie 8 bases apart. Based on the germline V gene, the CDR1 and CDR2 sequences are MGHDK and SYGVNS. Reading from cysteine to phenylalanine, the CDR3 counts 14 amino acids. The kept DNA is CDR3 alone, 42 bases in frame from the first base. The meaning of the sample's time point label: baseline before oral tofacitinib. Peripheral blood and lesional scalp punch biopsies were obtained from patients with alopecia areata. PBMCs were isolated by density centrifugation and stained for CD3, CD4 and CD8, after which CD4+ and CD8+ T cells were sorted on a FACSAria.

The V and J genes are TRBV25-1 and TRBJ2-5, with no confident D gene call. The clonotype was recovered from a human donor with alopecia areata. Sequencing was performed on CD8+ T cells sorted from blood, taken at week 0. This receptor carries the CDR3 CASSERHRQETQYF. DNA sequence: TGTGCCAGCAGTGAAAGACACCGCCAAGAGACCCAGTACTTC.